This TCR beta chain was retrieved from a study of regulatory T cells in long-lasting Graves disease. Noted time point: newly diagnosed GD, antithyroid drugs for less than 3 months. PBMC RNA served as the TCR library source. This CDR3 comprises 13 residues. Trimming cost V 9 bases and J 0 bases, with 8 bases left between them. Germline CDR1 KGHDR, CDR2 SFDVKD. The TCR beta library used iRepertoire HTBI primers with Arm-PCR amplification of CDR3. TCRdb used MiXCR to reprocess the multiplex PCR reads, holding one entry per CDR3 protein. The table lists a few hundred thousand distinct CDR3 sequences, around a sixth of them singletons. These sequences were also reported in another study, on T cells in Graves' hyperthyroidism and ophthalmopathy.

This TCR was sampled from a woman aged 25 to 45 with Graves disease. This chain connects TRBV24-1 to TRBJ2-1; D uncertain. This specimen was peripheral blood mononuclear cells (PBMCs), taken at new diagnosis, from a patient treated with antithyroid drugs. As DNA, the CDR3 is TGTGCCACCCAAAGTGGCTCCTACAATGAGCAGTTCTTC. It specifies CATQSGSYNEQFF.